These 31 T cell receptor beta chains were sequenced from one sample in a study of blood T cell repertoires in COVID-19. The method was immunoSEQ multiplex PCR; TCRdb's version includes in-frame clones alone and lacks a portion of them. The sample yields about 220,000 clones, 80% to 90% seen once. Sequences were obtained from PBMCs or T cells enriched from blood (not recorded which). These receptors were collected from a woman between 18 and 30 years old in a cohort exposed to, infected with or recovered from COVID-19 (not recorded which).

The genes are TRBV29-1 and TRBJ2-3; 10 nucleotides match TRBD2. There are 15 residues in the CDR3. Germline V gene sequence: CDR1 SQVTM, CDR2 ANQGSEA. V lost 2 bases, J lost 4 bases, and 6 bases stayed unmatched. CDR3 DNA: TGCAGCGTTGAATCCAGCGGGGGGGTCGCAGATACGCAGTATTTT. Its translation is CSVESSGGVADTQYF.

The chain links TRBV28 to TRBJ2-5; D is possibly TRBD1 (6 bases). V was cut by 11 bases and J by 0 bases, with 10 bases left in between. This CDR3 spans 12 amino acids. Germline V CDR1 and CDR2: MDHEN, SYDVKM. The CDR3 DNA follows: TGTGCCGCTACAGGGAACCAAGAGACCCAGTACTTC. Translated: CAATGNQETQYF.

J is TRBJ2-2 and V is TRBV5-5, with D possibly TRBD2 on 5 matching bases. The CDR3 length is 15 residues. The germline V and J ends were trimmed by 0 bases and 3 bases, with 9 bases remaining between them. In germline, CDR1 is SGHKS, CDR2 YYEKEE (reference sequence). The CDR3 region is CASSLGGDYTGELFF. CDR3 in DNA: TGTGCCAGCAGCTTGGGGGGAGACTACACCGGGGAGCTGTTTTTT.

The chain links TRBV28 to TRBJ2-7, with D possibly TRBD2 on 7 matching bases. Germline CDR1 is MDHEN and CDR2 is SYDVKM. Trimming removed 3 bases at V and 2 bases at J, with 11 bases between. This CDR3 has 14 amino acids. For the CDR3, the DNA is TGTGCCAGCAGTTTCGGGGGGCCCCCCTACGAGCAGTACTTC. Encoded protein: CASSFGGPPYEQYF.

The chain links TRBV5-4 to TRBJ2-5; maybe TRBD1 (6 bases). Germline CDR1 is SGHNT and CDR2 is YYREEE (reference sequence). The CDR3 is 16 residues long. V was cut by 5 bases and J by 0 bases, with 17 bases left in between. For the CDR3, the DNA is TGTGCCAGCAGTCCTGGACAGCCGACGTACCAAGAGACCCAGTACTTC. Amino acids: CASSPGQPTYQETQYF.

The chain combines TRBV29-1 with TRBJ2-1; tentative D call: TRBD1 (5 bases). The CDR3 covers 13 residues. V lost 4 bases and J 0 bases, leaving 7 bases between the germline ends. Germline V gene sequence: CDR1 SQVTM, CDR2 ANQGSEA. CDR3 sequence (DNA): TGCAGCGTTGGACAGAACTCCTACAATGAGCAGTTCTTC. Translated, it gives CSVGQNSYNEQFF.

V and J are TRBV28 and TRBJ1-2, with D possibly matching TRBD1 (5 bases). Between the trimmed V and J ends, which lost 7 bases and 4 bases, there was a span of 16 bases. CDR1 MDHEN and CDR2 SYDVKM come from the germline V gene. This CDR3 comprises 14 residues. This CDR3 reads CASTRGGDTYGYTF. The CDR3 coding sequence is TGTGCCAGCACTCGGGGGGGGGATACCTATGGCTACACCTTC.

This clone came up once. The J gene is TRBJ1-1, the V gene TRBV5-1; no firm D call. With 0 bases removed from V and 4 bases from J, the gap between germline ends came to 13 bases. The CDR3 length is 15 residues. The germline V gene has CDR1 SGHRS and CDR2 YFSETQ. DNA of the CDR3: TGCGCCAGCAGCTTGGACGGGGTAGAGAGCACTGAAGCTTTCTTT. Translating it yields CASSLDGVESTEAFF. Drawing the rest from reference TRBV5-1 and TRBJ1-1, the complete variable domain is KAGVTQTPRYLIKTRGQQVTLSCSPISGHRSVSWYQQTPGQGLQFLFEYFSETQRNKGNFPGRFSGRQFSNSRSEMNVSTLELGDSALYLCASSLDGVESTEAFFGQGTRLTVV.

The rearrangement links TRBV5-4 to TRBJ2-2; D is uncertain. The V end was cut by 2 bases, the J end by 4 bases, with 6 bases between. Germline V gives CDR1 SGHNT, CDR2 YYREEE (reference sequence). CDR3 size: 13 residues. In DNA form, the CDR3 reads TGTGCCAGCAGCTTAAGCCCCACCGGGGAGCTGTTTTTT. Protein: CASSLSPTGELFF.

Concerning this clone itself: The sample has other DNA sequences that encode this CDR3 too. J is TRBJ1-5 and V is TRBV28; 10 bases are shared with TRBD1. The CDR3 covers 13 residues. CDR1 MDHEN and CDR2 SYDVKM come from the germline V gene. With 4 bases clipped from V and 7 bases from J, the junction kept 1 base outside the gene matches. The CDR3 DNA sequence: TGTGCCAGCAGTTCGACAGGGGGCCAGCCCCAGCATTTT. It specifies CASSSTGGQPQHF.

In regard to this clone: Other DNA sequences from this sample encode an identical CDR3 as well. CDR3 DNA: TGTGCCAGCAGTTCAGGCGGGAGCTCCTACAATGAGCAGTTCTTC. This gives the protein CASSSGGSSYNEQFF. V usage is TRBV28 and J usage is TRBJ2-1; 7 nucleotides agree with TRBD2. There are 15 residues in the CDR3. V trimming: 4 bases; J trimming: 0 bases; junction bases outside the gene matches: 3. CDR1 is MDHEN and CDR2 is SYDVKM in the germline V gene.

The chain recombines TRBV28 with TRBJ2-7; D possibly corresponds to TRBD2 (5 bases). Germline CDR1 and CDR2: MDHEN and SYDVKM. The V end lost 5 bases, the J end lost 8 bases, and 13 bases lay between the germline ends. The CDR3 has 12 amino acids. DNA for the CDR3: TGTGCCAGCAGTAATCTACTCGGGAAGCAGTACTTC. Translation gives CASSNLLGKQYF.

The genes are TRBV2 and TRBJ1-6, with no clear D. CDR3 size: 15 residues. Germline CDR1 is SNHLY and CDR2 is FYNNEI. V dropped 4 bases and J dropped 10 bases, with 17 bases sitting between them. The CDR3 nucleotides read TGTGCCAGCAGTGCACAGCTGACGGGGAGGTCACCCCTCCACTTT. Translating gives CASSAQLTGRSPLHF.

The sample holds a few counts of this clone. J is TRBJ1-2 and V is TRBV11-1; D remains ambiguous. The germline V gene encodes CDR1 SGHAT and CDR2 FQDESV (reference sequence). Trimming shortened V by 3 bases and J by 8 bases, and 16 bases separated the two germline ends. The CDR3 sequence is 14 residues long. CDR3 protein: CASSFTGWSEGYTF. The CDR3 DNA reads TGTGCCAGCAGCTTCACGGGATGGAGTGAGGGCTACACCTTC. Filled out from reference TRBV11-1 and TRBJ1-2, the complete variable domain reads EAEVAQSPRYKITEKSQAVAFWCDPISGHATLYWYRQILGQGPELLVQFQDESVVDDSQLPKDRFSAERLKGVDSTLKIQPAELGDSAMYLCASSFTGWSEGYTFGSGTRLTVV.

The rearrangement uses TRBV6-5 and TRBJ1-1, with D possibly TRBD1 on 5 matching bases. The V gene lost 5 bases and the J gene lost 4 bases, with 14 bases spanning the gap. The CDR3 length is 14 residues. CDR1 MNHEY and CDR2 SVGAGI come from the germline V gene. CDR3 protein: CASSLGGLGTEAFF. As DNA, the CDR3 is TGTGCCAGCAGTCTGGGGGGGTTGGGCACTGAAGCTTTCTTT.

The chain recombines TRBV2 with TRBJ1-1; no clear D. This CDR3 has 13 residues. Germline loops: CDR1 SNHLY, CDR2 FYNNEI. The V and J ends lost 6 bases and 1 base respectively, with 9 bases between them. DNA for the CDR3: TGTGCCAGCAGCCGGGATGGGAACACTGAAGCTTTCTTT. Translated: CASSRDGNTEAFF.

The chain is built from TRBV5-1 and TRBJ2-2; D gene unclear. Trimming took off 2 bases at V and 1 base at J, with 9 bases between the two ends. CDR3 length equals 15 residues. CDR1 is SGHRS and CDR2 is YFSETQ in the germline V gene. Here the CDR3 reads CASSLPLGNTGELFF. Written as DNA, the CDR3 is TGCGCCAGCAGCTTACCCCTAGGGAACACCGGGGAGCTGTTTTTT.

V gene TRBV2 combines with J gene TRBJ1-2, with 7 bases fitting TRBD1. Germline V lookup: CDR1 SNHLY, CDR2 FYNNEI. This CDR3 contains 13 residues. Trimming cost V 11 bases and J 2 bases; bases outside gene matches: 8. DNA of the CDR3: TGTGCCTCCTGTGAACAGGGGAACTATGGCTACACCTTC. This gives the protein CASCEQGNYGYTF.

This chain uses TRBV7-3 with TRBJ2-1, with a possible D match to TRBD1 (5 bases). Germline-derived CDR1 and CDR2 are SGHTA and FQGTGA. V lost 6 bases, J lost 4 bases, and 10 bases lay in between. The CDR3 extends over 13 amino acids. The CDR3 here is CASRPRQYNEQFF. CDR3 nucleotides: TGTGCCAGCAGGCCCAGACAGTACAATGAGCAGTTCTTC.

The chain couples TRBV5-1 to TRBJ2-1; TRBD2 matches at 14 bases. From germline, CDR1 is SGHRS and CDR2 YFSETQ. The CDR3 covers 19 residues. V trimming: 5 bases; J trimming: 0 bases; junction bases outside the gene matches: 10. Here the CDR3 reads CASRPGTSGGRSSYNEQFF. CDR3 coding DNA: TGCGCCAGCAGACCCGGGACTAGCGGGGGCCGGAGCTCCTACAATGAGCAGTTCTTC.

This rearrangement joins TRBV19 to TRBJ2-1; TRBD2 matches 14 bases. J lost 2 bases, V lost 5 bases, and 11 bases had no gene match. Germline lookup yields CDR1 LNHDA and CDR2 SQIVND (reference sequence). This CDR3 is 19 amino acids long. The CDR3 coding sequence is TGTGCCAGTAGTCTTGGACTAGCGGGAGGCCTTCCTGCCTACAATGAGCAGTTCTTC. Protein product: CASSLGLAGGLPAYNEQFF.

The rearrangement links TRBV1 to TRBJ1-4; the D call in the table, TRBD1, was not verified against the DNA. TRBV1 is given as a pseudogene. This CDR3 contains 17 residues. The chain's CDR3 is CTSGTDRGCPFREKLFF. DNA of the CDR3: TGCACCAGCGGAACGGACAGGGGGTGCCCTTTTCGCGAAAAACTGTTTTTT.

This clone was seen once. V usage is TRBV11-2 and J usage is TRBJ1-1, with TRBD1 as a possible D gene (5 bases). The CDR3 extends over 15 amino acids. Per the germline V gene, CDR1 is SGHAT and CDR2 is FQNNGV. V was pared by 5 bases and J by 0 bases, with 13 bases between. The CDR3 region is CASSLSRGLNTEAFF. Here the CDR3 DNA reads TGTGCCAGCAGCCTCTCGCGGGGCCTGAACACTGAAGCTTTCTTT.

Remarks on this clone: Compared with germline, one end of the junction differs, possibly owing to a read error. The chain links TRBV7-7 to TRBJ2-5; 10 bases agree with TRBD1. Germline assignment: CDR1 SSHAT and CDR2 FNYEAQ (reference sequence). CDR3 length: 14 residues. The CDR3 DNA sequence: TGTGCTAGCAGCTCCGGGACAGGGGAAGAGACCCAGTACTTC. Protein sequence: CASSSGTGEETQYF.

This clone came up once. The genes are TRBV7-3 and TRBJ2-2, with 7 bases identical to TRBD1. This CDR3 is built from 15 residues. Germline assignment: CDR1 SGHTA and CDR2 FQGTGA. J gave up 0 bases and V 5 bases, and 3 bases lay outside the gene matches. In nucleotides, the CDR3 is TGTGCCAGCAGCCAACAGGGGCCGAACACCGGGGAGCTGTTTTTT. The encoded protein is CASSQQGPNTGELFF.

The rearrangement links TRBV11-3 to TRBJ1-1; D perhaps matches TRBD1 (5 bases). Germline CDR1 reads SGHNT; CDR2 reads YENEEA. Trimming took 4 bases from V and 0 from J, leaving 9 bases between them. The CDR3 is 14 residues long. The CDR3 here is CASSSPGVNTEAFF. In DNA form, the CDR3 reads TGTGCCAGCAGCTCCCCGGGGGTGAACACTGAAGCTTTCTTT.

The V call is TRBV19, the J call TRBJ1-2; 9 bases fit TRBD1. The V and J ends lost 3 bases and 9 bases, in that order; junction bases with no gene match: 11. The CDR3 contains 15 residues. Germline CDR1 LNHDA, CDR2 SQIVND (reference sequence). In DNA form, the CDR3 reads TGTGCCAGTAGTATTCCGGGACAGGGATCGGGGAGCTACACCTTC. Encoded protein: CASSIPGQGSGSYTF. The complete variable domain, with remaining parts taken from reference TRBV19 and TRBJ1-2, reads DGGITQSPKYLFRKEGQNVTLSCEQNLNHDAMYWYRQDPGQGLRLIYYSQIVNDFQKGDIAEGYSVSREKKESFPLTVTSAQKNPTAFYLCASSIPGQGSGSYTFGSGTRLTVV.

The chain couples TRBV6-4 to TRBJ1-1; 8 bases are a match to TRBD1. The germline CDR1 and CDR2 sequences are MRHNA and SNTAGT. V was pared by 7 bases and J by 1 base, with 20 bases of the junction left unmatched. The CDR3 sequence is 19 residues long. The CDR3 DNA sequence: TGTGCCAGCATCACGGACAGGGATGAGGGCTGGGGTCGGAACACTGAAGCTTTCTTT. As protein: CASITDRDEGWGRNTEAFF.

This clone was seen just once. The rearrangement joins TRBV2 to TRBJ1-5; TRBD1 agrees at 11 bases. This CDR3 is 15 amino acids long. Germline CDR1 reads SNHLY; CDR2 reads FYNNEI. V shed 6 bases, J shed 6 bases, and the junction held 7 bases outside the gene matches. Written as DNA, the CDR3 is TGTGCCAGCAGGTTGGACAGGGGGCACGGTCAGCCCCAGCATTTT. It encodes CASRLDRGHGQPQHF.

The CDR3 region is CASSQITGAALEQYF. The DNA for the CDR3 is TGTGCCAGCAGCCAAATCACAGGGGCCGCCTTGGAGCAGTACTTC. J is TRBJ2-7 and V is TRBV7-9; 7 positions agree with TRBD1. The junction had 14 bases not matched to a gene; V was cut back by 5 bases and J by 7 bases. The germline V gene has CDR1 SEHNR and CDR2 FQNEAQ (reference sequence). CDR3 length equals 15 residues.

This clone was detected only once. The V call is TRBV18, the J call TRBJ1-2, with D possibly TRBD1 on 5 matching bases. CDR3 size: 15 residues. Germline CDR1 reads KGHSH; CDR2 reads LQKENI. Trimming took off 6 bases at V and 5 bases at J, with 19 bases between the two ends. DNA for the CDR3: TGTGCCAGCTCCCCGAGTGGGGGGATCGTATATGGCTACACCTTC. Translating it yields CASSPSGGIVYGYTF.